This is a list of T cell receptor beta chains from one sample in a study of T cell changes during pregnancy in multiple sclerosis. TCRdb's copy holds only in-frame clones and misses some; the assay was immunoSEQ multiplex PCR. The sample holds under 110,000 clones, more than 85% seen once. Sequencing was performed on peripheral blood, taken in the second trimester of pregnancy. These receptors all come from a female donor with multiple sclerosis, enrolled in a pregnancy study. CDR3s include the opening cysteine and the closing phenylalanine or tryptophan. The D gene is left open where the match is weak. Clone size is not always given. Where it is, it says once, few, many or a class for expanded clones.

clone size | J gene | D gene | V gene | CDR3 protein | CDR3 DNA
NA | TRBJ2-7 | NA | TRBV4-1 | CASSLNPEYEQYF | TGCGCCAGCAGCCTTAACCCAGAATACGAGCAGTACTTC
NA | TRBJ2-3 | NA | TRBV28 | CASNPTGGAKDTQYF | TGTGCCAGCAATCCCACCGGAGGGGCTAAAGATACGCAGTATTTT
once | TRBJ1-2 | TRBD1 | TRBV7-9 | CASSLSDRADTF | TGTGCCAGCAGCTTATCGGACAGGGCCGACACCTTC
few | TRBJ1-1 | NA | TRBV6-5 | CASRRGHEQAFF | TGTGCCAGCAGGAGGGGACACGAACAAGCTTTCTTT
NA | TRBJ1-1 | NA | TRBV2 | CASAGNMNTEAFF | TGTGCCAGCGCAGGGAACATGAACACTGAAGCTTTCTTT
NA | TRBJ1-5 | NA | TRBV28 | CASSSGRSQHF | TGTGCCAGCAGTTCCGGTCGTTCCCAGCATTTT
NA | TRBJ2-1 | TRBD2 | TRBV7-6 | CASSQGGTSPFF | TGTGCCAGCAGCCAAGGGGGGACTAGTCCGTTCTTC
NA | TRBJ1-1 | NA | TRBV25-1 | CASSVGSFGGTEAFF | TGTGCCAGCAGTGTCGGGTCGTTTGGGGGGACTGAAGCTTTCTTT
NA | TRBJ2-3 | TRBD2 | TRBV9 | CASSVVASGSSGTQYF | TGTGCCAGCAGCGTAGTCGCTAGCGGGAGTAGCGGTACGCAGTATTTT
NA | TRBJ2-7 | TRBD1 | TRBV5-4 | CASSVSTGGKGEQYF | TGTGCCAGCAGCGTCTCGACAGGGGGGAAGGGCGAGCAGTACTTC
NA | TRBJ2-7 | NA | TRBV10-3 | CAISDLQGFHEQYF | TGTGCCATCAGTGACCTCCAGGGTTTCCACGAGCAGTACTTC